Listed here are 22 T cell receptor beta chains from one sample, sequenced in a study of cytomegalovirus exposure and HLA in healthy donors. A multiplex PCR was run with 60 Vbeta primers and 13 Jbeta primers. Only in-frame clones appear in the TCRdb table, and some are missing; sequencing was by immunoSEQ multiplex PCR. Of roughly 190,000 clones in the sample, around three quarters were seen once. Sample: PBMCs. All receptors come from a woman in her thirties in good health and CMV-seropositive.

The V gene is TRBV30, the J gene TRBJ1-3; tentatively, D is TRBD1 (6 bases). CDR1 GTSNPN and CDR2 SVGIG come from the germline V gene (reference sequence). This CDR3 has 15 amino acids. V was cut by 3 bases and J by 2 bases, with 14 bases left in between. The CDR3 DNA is TGTGCCTGGAGGGACAAAACAGGGACTGGAAACACCATATATTTT. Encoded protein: CAWRDKTGTGNTIYF.

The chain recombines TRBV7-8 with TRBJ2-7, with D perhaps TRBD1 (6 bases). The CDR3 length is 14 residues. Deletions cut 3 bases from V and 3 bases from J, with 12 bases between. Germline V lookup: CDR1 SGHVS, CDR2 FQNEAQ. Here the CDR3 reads CASSFSQGSYEQYF. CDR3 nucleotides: TGTGCCAGCAGCTTCTCTCAGGGGAGCTACGAGCAGTACTTC. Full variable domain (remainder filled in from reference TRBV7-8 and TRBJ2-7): GAGVSQSPRYKVAKRGQDVALRCDPISGHVSLFWYQQALGQGPEFLTYFQNEAQLDKSGLPSDRFFAERPEGSVSTLKIQRTQQEDSAVYLCASSFSQGSYEQYFGPGTRLTVT.

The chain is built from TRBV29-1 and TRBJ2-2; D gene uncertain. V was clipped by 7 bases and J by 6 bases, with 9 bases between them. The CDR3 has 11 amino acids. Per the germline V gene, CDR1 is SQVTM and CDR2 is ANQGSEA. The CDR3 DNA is TGCAGCGCCGACATGTCCGGGGAGCTGTTTTTT. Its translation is CSADMSGELFF.

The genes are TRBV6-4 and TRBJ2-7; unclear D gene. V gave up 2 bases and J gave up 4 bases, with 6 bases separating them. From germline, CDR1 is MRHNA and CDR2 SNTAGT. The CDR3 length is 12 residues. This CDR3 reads CASSDLKYEQYF. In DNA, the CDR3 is TGTGCCAGCAGTGACCTAAAATACGAGCAGTACTTC.

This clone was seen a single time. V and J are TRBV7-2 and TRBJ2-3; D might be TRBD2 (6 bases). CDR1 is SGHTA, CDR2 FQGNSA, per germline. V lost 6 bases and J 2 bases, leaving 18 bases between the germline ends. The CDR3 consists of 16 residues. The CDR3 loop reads CASSRTSRRLTDTQYF. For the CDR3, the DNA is TGTGCCAGCAGTCGTACTAGCAGAAGGCTCACAGATACGCAGTATTTT.

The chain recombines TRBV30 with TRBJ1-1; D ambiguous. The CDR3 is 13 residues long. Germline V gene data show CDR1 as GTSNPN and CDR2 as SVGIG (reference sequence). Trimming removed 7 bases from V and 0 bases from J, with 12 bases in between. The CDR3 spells CALEEALNTEAFF. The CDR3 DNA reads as TGTGCCTTAGAAGAGGCTTTGAACACTGAAGCTTTCTTT. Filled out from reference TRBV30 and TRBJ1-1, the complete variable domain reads SQTIHQWPATLVQPVGSPLSLECTVEGTSNPNLYWYRQAAGRGLQLLFYSVGIGQISSEVPQNLSASRPQDRQFILSSKKLLLSDSGFYLCALEEALNTEAFFGQGTRLTVV.

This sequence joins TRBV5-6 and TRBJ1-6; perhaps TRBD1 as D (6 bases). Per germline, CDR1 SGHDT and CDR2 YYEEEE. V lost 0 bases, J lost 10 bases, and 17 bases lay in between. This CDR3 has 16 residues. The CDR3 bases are TGTGCCAGCAGCTTGGAAGGGGGTGGAAGGGGGTCACCCCTCCACTTT. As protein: CASSLEGGGRGSPLHF.

Written as DNA, the CDR3 is TGTGCCTGGAGTGTACTGCTGAACACTGAAGCTTTCTTT. Protein sequence: CAWSVLLNTEAFF. This sequence joins TRBV30 and TRBJ1-1; no clear D gene. CDR1 and CDR2 (germline): GTSNPN, SVGIG (reference sequence). Trimming left V 0 bases short and J 0 bases short, with 5 bases between. The CDR3 covers 13 residues. Together with reference TRBV30 and TRBJ1-1, the CDR3 gives the full variable domain: SQTIHQWPATLVQPVGSPLSLECTVEGTSNPNLYWYRQAAGRGLQLLFYSVGIGQISSEVPQNLSASRPQDRQFILSSKKLLLSDSGFYLCAWSVLLNTEAFFGQGTRLTVV.

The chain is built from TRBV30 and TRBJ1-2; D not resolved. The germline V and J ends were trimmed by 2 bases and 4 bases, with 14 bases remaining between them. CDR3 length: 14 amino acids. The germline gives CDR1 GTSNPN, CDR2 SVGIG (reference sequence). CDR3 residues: CAWSPPPRAYGYTF. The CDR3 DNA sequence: TGTGCCTGGAGTCCACCCCCGCGGGCCTATGGCTACACCTTC.

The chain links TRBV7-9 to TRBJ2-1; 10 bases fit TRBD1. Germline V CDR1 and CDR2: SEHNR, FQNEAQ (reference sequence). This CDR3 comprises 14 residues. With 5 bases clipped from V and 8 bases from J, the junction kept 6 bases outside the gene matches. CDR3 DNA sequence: TGTGCCAGCAGCCCACGGGACAGGGGCCATGAGCAGTTCTTC. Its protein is CASSPRDRGHEQFF.

CDR3 protein: CASSVSKRGPGDGNTGELFF. The CDR3 DNA reads as TGTGCCAGCAGCGTGAGCAAGCGGGGCCCCGGAGACGGAAACACCGGGGAGCTGTTTTTT. The chain combines TRBV9 with TRBJ2-2; 7 nucleotides line up with TRBD2. Germline V gives CDR1 SGDLS, CDR2 YYNGEE. J gave up 2 bases and V 2 bases, and 18 bases lay outside the gene matches. This CDR3 contains 20 residues.

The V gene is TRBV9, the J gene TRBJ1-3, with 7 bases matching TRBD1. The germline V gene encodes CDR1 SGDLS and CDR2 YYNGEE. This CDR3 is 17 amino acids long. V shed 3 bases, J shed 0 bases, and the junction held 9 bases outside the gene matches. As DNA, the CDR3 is TGTGCCAGCAGCGCACAAGGGACAGCCTCCTCTGGAAACACCATATATTTT. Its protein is CASSAQGTASSGNTIYF.

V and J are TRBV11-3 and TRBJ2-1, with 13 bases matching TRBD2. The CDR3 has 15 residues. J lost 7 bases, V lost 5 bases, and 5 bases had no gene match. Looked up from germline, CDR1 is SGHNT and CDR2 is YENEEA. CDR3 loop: CASSPRTSGRNEQFF. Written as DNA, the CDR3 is TGTGCCAGCAGCCCAAGGACTAGCGGGAGAAATGAGCAGTTCTTC.

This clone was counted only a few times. CDR3 region: CASILAGNSYEQYF. The CDR3 DNA is TGCGCCAGCATTCTAGCGGGCAACTCCTACGAGCAGTACTTC. This chain uses TRBV10-1 with TRBJ2-7; 8 bases match TRBD2. Per germline, CDR1 WNHNN and CDR2 SYGVQD (reference sequence). The CDR3 has 14 residues. Losses at the gene ends were 7 bases for V and 0 bases for J; bases not matched to a gene: 5.

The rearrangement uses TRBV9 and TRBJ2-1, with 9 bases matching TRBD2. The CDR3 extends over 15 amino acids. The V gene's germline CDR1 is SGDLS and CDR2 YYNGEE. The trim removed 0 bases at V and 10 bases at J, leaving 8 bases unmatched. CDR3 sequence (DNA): TGTGCCAGCAGCGTAGGATTAGCGGGGGCCTGGGAGCAGTTCTTC. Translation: CASSVGLAGAWEQFF.

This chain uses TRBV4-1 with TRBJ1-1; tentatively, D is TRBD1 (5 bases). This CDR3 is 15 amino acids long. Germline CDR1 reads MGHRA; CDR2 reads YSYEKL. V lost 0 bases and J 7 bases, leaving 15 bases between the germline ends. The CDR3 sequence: CASSQDYLQASEAFF. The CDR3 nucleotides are TGCGCCAGCAGCCAAGACTACCTACAGGCGAGTGAAGCTTTCTTT.

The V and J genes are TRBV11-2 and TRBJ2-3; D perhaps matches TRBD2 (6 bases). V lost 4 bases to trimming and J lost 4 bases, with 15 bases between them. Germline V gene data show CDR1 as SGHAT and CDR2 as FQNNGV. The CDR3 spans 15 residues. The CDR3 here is CASSSSGTRPDTQYF. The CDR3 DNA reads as TGTGCCAGCAGCTCCTCCGGGACTCGGCCAGATACGCAGTATTTT.

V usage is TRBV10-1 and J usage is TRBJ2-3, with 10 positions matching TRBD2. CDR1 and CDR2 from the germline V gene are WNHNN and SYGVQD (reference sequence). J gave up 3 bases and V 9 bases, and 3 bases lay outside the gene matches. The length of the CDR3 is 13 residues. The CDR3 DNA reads TGCGCCAGTATTAGCGGGAGGACAGATACGCAGTATTTT. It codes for CASISGRTDTQYF.

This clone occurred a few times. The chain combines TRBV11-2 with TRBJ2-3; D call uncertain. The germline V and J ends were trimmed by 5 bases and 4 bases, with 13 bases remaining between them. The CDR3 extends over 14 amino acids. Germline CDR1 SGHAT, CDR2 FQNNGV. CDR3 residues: CASSLRRSADTQYF. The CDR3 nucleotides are TGTGCCAGCAGCCTTAGGCGGAGTGCAGATACGCAGTATTTT.

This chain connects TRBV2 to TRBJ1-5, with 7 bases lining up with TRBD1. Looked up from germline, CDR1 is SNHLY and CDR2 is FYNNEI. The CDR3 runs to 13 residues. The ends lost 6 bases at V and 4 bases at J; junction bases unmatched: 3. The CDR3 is CASRMDRNQPQHF. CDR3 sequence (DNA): TGTGCCAGCAGGATGGACAGGAATCAGCCCCAGCATTTT.

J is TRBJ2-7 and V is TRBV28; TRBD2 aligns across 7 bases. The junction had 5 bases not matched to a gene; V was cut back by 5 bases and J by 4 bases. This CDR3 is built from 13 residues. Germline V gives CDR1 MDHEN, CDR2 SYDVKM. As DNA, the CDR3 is TGTGCCAGCAGTCCCCTGGGGGGGTACGAGCAGTACTTC. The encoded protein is CASSPLGGYEQYF.

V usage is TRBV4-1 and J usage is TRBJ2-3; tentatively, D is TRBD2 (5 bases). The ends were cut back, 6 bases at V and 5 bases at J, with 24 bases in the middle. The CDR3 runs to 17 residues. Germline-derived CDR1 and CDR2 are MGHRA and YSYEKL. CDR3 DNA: TGCGCCAGCAGGCAAAGGCCCATAAGAACTAGAGGAGATACGCAGTATTTT. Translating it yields CASRQRPIRTRGDTQYF.